Below are 28 T cell receptor beta chains sequenced from a single sample in a study of blood T cell repertoires in COVID-19. Clones were sequenced by immunoSEQ multiplex PCR, and TCRdb holds only the in-frame ones, with some missing. The repertoire includes more than 200,000 clones, around four fifths of them detected once, and 4.2% sits in the top ten. Sequenced sample: peripheral blood. These receptors originate from a man in his 60s with acute or convalescent COVID-19.

This clone was seen more than once but under ten times. CDR3 region: CSVQGDSYNEQFF. The CDR3 DNA follows: TGCAGCGTTCAGGGGGATTCCTACAATGAGCAGTTCTTC. The V gene is TRBV29-1, the J gene TRBJ2-1; 7 bases match TRBD1. The CDR3 extends over 13 amino acids. V lost 5 bases and J lost 1; bases outside the gene matches: 2. CDR1 and CDR2 (germline): SQVTM, ANQGSEA.

The V and J genes are TRBV3-1 (or the pseudogene TRBV3-2) and TRBJ1-2; 9 nucleotides line up with TRBD1. This CDR3 region has 13 residues. Germline trimming cut 4 bases from V and 8 bases from J; bases unmatched to any gene: 5. Germline V CDR1 and CDR2: LGHDT, YNNKEL (reference sequence). In nucleotides, the CDR3 is TGTGCCAGCAGCCTACAGGGGGCGCGAGGCTACACCTTC. This encodes CASSLQGARGYTF.

V is TRBV5-1 and J is TRBJ1-1, with TRBD1 matching over 7 bases. The V gene's germline CDR1 is SGHRS and CDR2 YFSETQ. The CDR3 is 16 amino acids. With 2 bases clipped from V and 0 bases from J, the junction kept 7 bases outside the gene matches. The DNA for the CDR3 is TGCGCCAGCAGCTTAGGCGGGACAGCCTTGAACACTGAAGCTTTCTTT. Protein product: CASSLGGTALNTEAFF.

This chain connects TRBV6-5 to TRBJ2-1; TRBD2 agrees at 11 bases. The CDR3 totals 16 residues. With V trimmed by 4 bases and J by 9 bases, 11 bases remained unmatched. Germline CDR1 reads MNHEY; CDR2 reads SVGAGI. The CDR3 spells CASSFGRRSGRGEQFF. The CDR3 region has the DNA TGTGCCAGCAGTTTTGGGAGGCGTAGCGGGAGGGGTGAGCAGTTCTTC.

The chain joins TRBV6-6 to TRBJ2-1, with TRBD1 as a possible D gene (7 bases). With 6 bases removed from V and 9 bases from J, the gap between germline ends came to 15 bases. CDR1 and CDR2 (germline): MNHNY, SVGAGI (reference sequence). CDR3 length: 13 residues. The CDR3 coding sequence is TGTGCCAGCAGCCCCAGGGGGGACCGTGAGCAGTTCTTC. Encoded protein: CASSPRGDREQFF.

V gene TRBV9 combines with J gene TRBJ1-2, with 8 bases matching TRBD1. Losses at the gene ends were 0 bases for V and 4 bases for J; bases not matched to a gene: 5. The CDR3 is 15 residues long. Germline V CDR1 and CDR2: SGDLS, YYNGEE. The CDR3 DNA follows: TGTGCCAGCAGCGTAGGGGGACAGGAGGGCTATGGCTACACCTTC. Its protein is CASSVGGQEGYGYTF.

This chain links TRBV6-5 with TRBJ2-1; 7 nucleotides line up with TRBD1. Germline V lookup: CDR1 MNHEY, CDR2 SVGAGI. This CDR3 comprises 15 residues. Trimming took 3 bases from V and 6 from J; bases not matched to a gene: 8. CDR3 bases: TGTGCCAGCAGTTATGTCTCAGGGGGTGGCAATGAGCAGTTCTTC. Translating it yields CASSYVSGGGNEQFF.

This chain joins TRBV3-1 (or the pseudogene TRBV3-2) and TRBJ2-7; 13 positions agree with TRBD2. Trimming cost V 4 bases and J 7 bases; bases outside gene matches: 4. CDR3 length: 14 amino acids. Germline lookup yields CDR1 LGHDT and CDR2 YNNKEL (reference sequence). CDR3 bases: TGTGCCAGCAGCCCACGACTAGCGGGAGGTGAGCAGTACTTC. It translates to CASSPRLAGGEQYF.

This clone was observed a single time. The J gene is TRBJ2-5, the V gene TRBV27, with D possibly TRBD1 on 5 matching bases. CDR3 size: 13 residues. V lost 8 bases to trimming and J lost 7 bases, with 17 bases between them. Germline assignment: CDR1 MNHEY and CDR2 SMNVEV (reference sequence). CDR3 sequence: CASLGAATGTQYF. The CDR3 coding sequence is TGTGCCAGCCTTGGGGCCGCGACTGGGACCCAGTACTTC.

The chain is built from TRBV5-1 and TRBJ2-4, with 11 bases aligning to TRBD2. V shed 0 bases and J 3 bases; nucleotides not matched to a gene: 8. Germline V gene lookup returns CDR1 SGHRS and CDR2 YFSETQ. There are 18 residues in the CDR3. The CDR3 is CASSLVSGRAYGKNIQYF. Written as DNA, the CDR3 is TGCGCCAGCAGCTTGGTTAGCGGGAGGGCCTACGGCAAAAACATTCAGTACTTC.

This clone was observed a single time. As DNA, the CDR3 is TGTGCCAGCAGTCCCCCGGGACAGGGGTCACGAGAGCAGTTCTTC. It is translated as CASSPPGQGSREQFF. The chain employs TRBV6-6 and TRBJ2-1; 10 bases are shared with TRBD1. V gave up 5 bases and J gave up 10 bases; unmatched junction bases: 11. Per germline, CDR1 MNHNY and CDR2 SVGAGI (reference sequence). There are 15 residues in the CDR3.

V is TRBV7-2 and J is TRBJ2-1; D is possibly TRBD2 (6 bases). This CDR3 is built from 19 residues. In germline, CDR1 is SGHTA, CDR2 FQGNSA. The V and J ends lost 0 bases and 2 bases respectively, with 20 bases between them. This CDR3 is CASSLATRRVAETYNEQFF. CDR3 sequence (DNA): TGTGCCAGCAGCTTAGCAACCCGGCGGGTAGCGGAGACCTACAATGAGCAGTTCTTC.

This chain joins TRBV25-1 and TRBJ2-1; maybe TRBD1 (5 bases). CDR3 length equals 16 residues. Germline assignment: CDR1 MGHDK and CDR2 SYGVNS. V lost 1 base, J lost 9 bases, and 19 bases lay in between. CDR3 nucleotide sequence: TGTGCCAGCAGTGAATCCTCGCCCCCAGGGATGGGTGAGCAGTTCTTC. Protein sequence: CASSESSPPGMGEQFF.

The V gene is TRBV9, the J gene TRBJ1-6; no clear D gene. Germline CDR1 reads SGDLS; CDR2 reads YYNGEE. The CDR3 extends over 16 amino acids. The V gene lost 1 base and the J gene lost 7 bases, with 15 bases spanning the gap. The CDR3 here is CASSVRDAGTNSPLHF. The CDR3 DNA sequence: TGTGCCAGCAGCGTAAGAGATGCGGGCACCAATTCACCCCTCCACTTT.

The CDR3 region is CASSSLTGRTYGYTF. The DNA of the CDR3 is TGTGCCAGCAGTTCTTTGACAGGGCGCACCTATGGCTACACCTTC. The rearrangement uses TRBV27 and TRBJ1-2, with 7 bases matching TRBD1. The CDR3 covers 15 residues. The ends lost 4 bases at V and 4 bases at J; junction bases unmatched: 9. Germline V CDR1 and CDR2: MNHEY, SMNVEV (reference sequence).

V is TRBV27 and J is TRBJ2-4; TRBD1 is a possible D gene (6 bases). This CDR3 spans 15 amino acids. Germline CDR1 is MNHEY and CDR2 is SMNVEV (reference sequence). V gave up 3 bases and J gave up 2 bases, with 11 bases separating them. The CDR3 loop is CASSFSGETKNIQYF. CDR3 DNA: TGTGCCAGCAGTTTCTCAGGGGAAACCAAAAACATTCAGTACTTC.

The chain links TRBV29-1 to TRBJ2-3; 14 nucleotides align to TRBD2. CDR3 length: 14 residues. The J segment lost 7 bases and the V segment lost 6 bases, leaving 6 bases of the junction unmatched. CDR1 is SQVTM and CDR2 is ANQGSEA in the germline V gene. CDR3 protein: CSVGTSGSSNTQYF. The CDR3 nucleotides are TGCAGCGTGGGGACTAGCGGGAGTAGTAATACGCAGTATTTT.

The chain links TRBV27 to TRBJ2-3; tentative D call: TRBD2 (6 bases). Germline V gene data show CDR1 as MNHEY and CDR2 as SMNVEV (reference sequence). Between the trimmed V and J ends, which lost 5 bases and 1 base, there was a span of 13 bases. The CDR3 runs to 15 residues. The CDR3, as DNA: TGTGCCAGCAGTAATCTAGCGCTCGGCACAGATACGCAGTATTTT. The encoded protein is CASSNLALGTDTQYF.

The rearrangement joins TRBV27 to TRBJ1-1; the match to TRBD1 covers 9 bases. The CDR3 has 16 amino acids. The trim removed 2 bases at V and 9 bases at J, leaving 13 bases unmatched. In germline, CDR1 is MNHEY, CDR2 SMNVEV (reference sequence). The DNA for the CDR3 is TGTGCCAGCAGTTTAGATTTTGGGGGGACAGGGAAGAAAGCTTTCTTT. This translates into CASSLDFGGTGKKAFF.

In this sample, this clone turned up once. The V gene is TRBV5-6, the J gene TRBJ1-1; D is unresolved. This CDR3 is built from 13 residues. Trimming took 4 bases from V and 7 from J, leaving 14 bases between them. Germline loops: CDR1 SGHDT, CDR2 YYEEEE. CDR3 coding DNA: TGTGCCAGCAGCATCCAAGCGCGGATTGAAGCTTTCTTT. It is translated as CASSIQARIEAFF.

The chain carries TRBV29-1 and TRBJ2-7; 9 bases are a match to TRBD1. Germline CDR1 is SQVTM and CDR2 is ANQGSEA. This CDR3 is 12 amino acids long. J was trimmed by 5 bases and V by 7 bases; bases with no gene match: 6. As DNA, the CDR3 is TGCAGCGCTACCGGGACAGGGAACGAGCAGTACTTC. Translated: CSATGTGNEQYF.

V is TRBV3-1 (or the pseudogene TRBV3-2) and J is TRBJ1-1; a possible D gene is TRBD1 (5 bases). CDR3 size: 15 residues. Per the germline V gene, CDR1 is LGHDT and CDR2 is YNNKEL (reference sequence). V lost 0 bases and J 0 bases, leaving 8 bases between the germline ends. The DNA for the CDR3 is TGTGCCAGCAGCCAAGAGGGGGGGATGAACACTGAAGCTTTCTTT. Translation: CASSQEGGMNTEAFF.

This clone turned up a few times. The DNA for the CDR3 is TGTGCCAGCAGCCCTCAAAGCGGGGCGCTGGGCCAGGACACCATATATTTT. The encoded protein is CASSPQSGALGQDTIYF. This sequence joins TRBV4-2 and TRBJ1-3; D may be TRBD1 (5 bases). V was trimmed by 4 bases and J by 8 bases, leaving 24 bases between them. Germline-derived CDR1 and CDR2 are LGHNA and YNFKEQ. The CDR3 has 17 amino acids.

The rearrangement links TRBV6-5 to TRBJ2-1; 7 positions agree with TRBD1. V shed 6 bases, J shed 12 bases, and the junction held 17 bases outside the gene matches. CDR1 and CDR2 from the germline V gene are MNHEY and SVGAGI. This CDR3 has 15 amino acids. The CDR3 DNA follows: TGTGCCAGCAGGGACGGGTCGGGCAGGGGGATCAGGCAGTTCTTC. This sequence encodes CASRDGSGRGIRQFF.

This sequence joins TRBV3-1 (or the pseudogene TRBV3-2) and TRBJ2-4; a possible D gene is TRBD2 (6 bases). Between the trimmed V and J ends, which lost 1 base and 5 bases, there was a span of 12 bases. The CDR3 covers 15 residues. Germline V CDR1 and CDR2: LGHDT, YNNKEL (reference sequence). The CDR3 is CASSQVRDSQNIQYF. The CDR3 nucleotides are TGTGCCAGCAGCCAAGTCCGGGACTCCCAAAACATTCAGTACTTC.

The chain's CDR3 is CASSPLLDRDRGQFF. The CDR3, as DNA: TGTGCCAGCTCACCACTACTAGACCGGGACAGGGGGCAGTTCTTC. This sequence joins TRBV18 and TRBJ2-1, with 10 positions matching TRBD1. J lost 12 bases, V lost 1 base, and 9 bases had no gene match. Germline V gene sequence: CDR1 KGHSH, CDR2 LQKENI. This CDR3 region has 15 residues.

This clone has a single count. The V gene is TRBV11-3, the J gene TRBJ2-1, with 10 bases identical to TRBD1. The length of the CDR3 is 15 residues. CDR1 is SGHNT and CDR2 is YENEEA in the germline V gene. V shed 6 bases and J 4 bases; nucleotides not matched to a gene: 6. The CDR3 coding sequence is TGTGCCAGCAGTGGCGGGGGACAGGGGTACAATGAGCAGTTCTTC. Translation: CASSGGGQGYNEQFF.

This clone was recorded once. The chain couples TRBV18 to TRBJ1-1; D unresolved. The germline V and J ends were trimmed by 1 base and 1 base, with 4 bases remaining between them. Germline CDR1 and CDR2: KGHSH and LQKENI. This CDR3 spans 13 amino acids. The CDR3 coding sequence is TGTGCCAGCTCACCACTAGAGAACACTGAAGCTTTCTTT. Translating gives CASSPLENTEAFF.